The present T cell receptor (beta chain) was sequenced within a study of shared clonotypes between healthy human individuals. The repertoire was sequenced with immunoSEQ multiplex PCR; TCRdb's copy has only in-frame clones and lacks some. The sample records roughly 700,000 clones, 90% being singletons. This clone is a singleton in its sample. In germline, CDR1 is SGHTA, CDR2 FQGNSA. This CDR3 comprises 15 residues. V was pared by 5 bases and J by 0 bases, with 13 bases between. Together with CD45RO+ cells, CCR7-negative CD45RA+ TemRA cells were included in CD8 memory. What was sequenced was memory CD8+ T cells from PBMCs. Sample subset: CD45RO+ cells pooled with CCR7-negative TemRA cells. The TCR was taken from a man younger than 35 in good health. Some clones in this sample may be carry-over from other donors' samples. V usage is TRBV7-2 and J usage is TRBJ1-1, with D perhaps matching TRBD1 (5 bases). The DNA for the CDR3 is TGTGCCAGCAGCCAAACCCGGGGCCTGAACACTGAAGCTTTCTTT. Protein: CASSQTRGLNTEAFF.